These T cell receptor beta chains were read from a single sample in a study of blood T cell repertoires in COVID-19. Repertoires were generated with immunoSEQ multiplex PCR, while TCRdb's copy carries only in-frame clones and drops some. The sample has 400,000 to 450,000 clones, roughly 88% seen once. The sample taken for sequencing was peripheral blood. The receptors shown here come from a woman aged 25 to 39 with active or convalescent COVID-19. The conserved cysteine and the conserved F or W are not part of the CDR3 here. Clone sizes are given selectively: once, few, many, or a class where the clone is expanded.

few 13 TRBJ2-7 TRBV15 ATSREAPPGYEQY
- 15 TRBJ2-7 TRBV29-1 SVEDYRLAGGLYEQY
- 15 TRBJ1-2 TRBV28 ASSPGTGGPLNYGYT
- 12 TRBJ2-3 TRBV11-1 ASSFGGVSDTQY
- 15 TRBJ2-3 TRBV5-4 ASSRDRSGGGTDTQY
- 13 TRBJ2-1 TRBV11-3 ASSGLAGIDNEQF
- 14 TRBJ2-6 TRBV27 ASSATGSTGANVLT
- 16 TRBJ1-4 TRBV19 AINVNRVGDWGNEKLF
- 14 TRBJ1-5 TRBV6-1 ASSEWNRARTQPQH
- 12 TRBJ1-1 TRBV6-5 ASAGEGVNTEAF
- 14 TRBJ2-5 TRBV5-1 ASSLGGGRYQETQY
- 15 TRBJ1-3 TRBV29-1 SVEGIDSPGSGNTIY
- 14 TRBJ2-7 TRBV4-1 ASSPSLAAPSYEQY
- 13 TRBJ2-7 TRBV5-1 ASSRDGGTSYEQY
- 14 TRBJ2-3 TRBV5-1 ASSLGGAGNTDTQY
- 12 TRBJ2-3 TRBV28 ASQSTGRTDTQY
- 10 TRBJ2-1 TRBV6-5 ASGTTFNEQF
- 16 TRBJ1-2 TRBV6-2/TRBV6-3 ASSYSILSDRDDYGYT
- 10 TRBJ1-5 TRBV29-1 SVGQTDQPQH
- 9 TRBJ1-1 TRBV25-1 ASSEQGWAF
- 14 TRBJ1-2 TRBV7-8 ASSLEGGTGLYGYT
- 13 TRBJ2-3 TRBV4-2 ASSQGSQGTDTQY
- 12 TRBJ1-2 TRBV30 AWSVPGGGHGYT
- 13 TRBJ2-3 TRBV9 ASSPSGGHTDTQY
- 12 TRBJ1-5 TRBV11-2 ASSSNLGNQPQH
- 13 TRBJ1-2 TRBV3-1/TRBV3-2 ASSPGTGGNYGYT
- 16 TRBJ2-3 TRBV7-9 ASSLVGGSGTSTDTQY
- 12 TRBJ1-3 TRBV27 ASRSGKGGNTIY
- 13 TRBJ2-1 TRBV24-1 ATSDPGTSGIEQF